The 25 T cell receptor beta chains listed next were all sequenced from one sample in a study of T cell repertoires in cytomegalovirus infection. TCRdb re-derived calls from the reads in MiXCR, one entry per CDR3 protein. The sample gives about 830,000 distinct CDR3 sequences, approximately 32% of which show up once; about an eighth is in the top ten. No antigens are known for them. The sample was cultured CD8+ T cells from PBMCs, taken from culture after CMV antigen stimulation. Every receptor here comes from a human donor in good health (CMV status not recorded). Some clones in this sample may be carry-over from other donors' samples.

This clonotype has a handful of counts. V is TRBV7-8 and J is TRBJ2-5; perhaps TRBD2 as D (5 bases). CDR1 SGHVS and CDR2 FQNEAQ come from the germline V gene. This CDR3 is built from 14 residues. V was cut by 11 bases and J by 4 bases, with 20 bases left in between. In DNA, the CDR3 is TGTGCCGATAGGGTACGGGGAGCAGGAGAGACCCAGTACTTC. Its translation is CADRVRGAGETQYF. Drawing the rest from reference TRBV7-8 and TRBJ2-5, the complete variable domain is GAGVSQSPRYKVAKRGQDVALRCDPISGHVSLFWYQQALGQGPEFLTYFQNEAQLDKSGLPSDRFFAERPEGSVSTLKIQRTQQEDSAVYLCADRVRGAGETQYFGPGTRLLVL.

Regarding this clonotype: A much larger clone lies a single base off, so this may be a read error. V usage is TRBV7-6 and J usage is TRBJ1-4; D is uncertain. Germline values: CDR1 SGHVS, CDR2 FNYEAQ. The CDR3 length is 15 residues. The CDR3 sequence is CANSLEARTNEKLFF. In DNA, the CDR3 is TGTGCCAACAGCTTAGAGGCCAGGACTAATGAAAAACTGTTTTTT.

The gene calls are TRBV7-6 and TRBJ2-2; 9 bases map to TRBD1. CDR1 SGHVS and CDR2 FNYEAQ come from the germline V gene. Germline trimming cut 6 bases from V and 4 bases from J; bases unmatched to any gene: 6. This CDR3 is built from 15 residues. The CDR3 here is CASRGQGRSTGELFF. DNA for the CDR3: TGTGCCAGCAGGGGACAGGGAAGAAGCACCGGGGAGCTGTTTTTT. Full variable domain (outside the CDR3, taken from reference TRBV7-6 and TRBJ2-2): GAGVSQSPRYKVTKRGQDVALRCDPISGHVSLYWYRQALGQGPEFLTYFNYEAQQDKSGLPNDRFSAERPEGSISTLTIQRTEQRDSAMYRCASRGQGRSTGELFFGEGSRLTVL.

This clonotype came up a few times. V usage is TRBV7-3 and J usage is TRBJ2-5, with 8 bases matching TRBD1. The length of the CDR3 is 15 residues. The germline gives CDR1 SGHTA, CDR2 FQGTGA. V was clipped by 5 bases and J by 5 bases; unmatched bases: 10. CDR3 loop: CASSITGGGLETQYF. The DNA for the CDR3 is TGTGCCAGCAGCATTACAGGGGGAGGTCTGGAGACCCAGTACTTC.

This clonotype was observed a handful of times. The chain joins TRBV2 to TRBJ1-5; D not certain. V lost 3 bases and J lost 8, with 14 bases in between. Germline CDR1 SNHLY, CDR2 FYNNEI. The length of the CDR3 is 14 residues. CDR3 amino acids: CASSEGADEEPQHF. CDR3 DNA: TGTGCCAGCAGTGAGGGAGCAGACGAGGAGCCCCAGCATTTT.

In this sample, this clonotype turned up a few times. The V call is TRBV6-5, the J call TRBJ2-2; no reliable D call. CDR3 length: 18 residues. With 2 bases removed from V and 4 bases from J, the gap between germline ends came to 20 bases. The germline V gene has CDR1 MNHEY and CDR2 SVGAGI. The CDR3 loop is CASSYSMVAGELTGELFF. For the CDR3, the DNA is TGTGCCAGCAGTTACAGCATGGTGGCAGGTGAACTCACCGGGGAGCTGTTTTTT.

This clonotype was observed a few times. V is TRBV28 and J is TRBJ1-1; D unclear. Germline assignment: CDR1 MDHEN and CDR2 SYDVKM. V was cut by 4 bases and J by 0 bases, with 9 bases left in between. The CDR3 spans 14 residues. The CDR3 is CASSWAVLNTEAFF. For the CDR3, the DNA is TGTGCCAGCAGTTGGGCAGTTTTGAACACTGAAGCTTTCTTT.

This clonotype appeared a few times. The rearrangement uses TRBV29-1 and TRBJ1-1; 9 positions agree with TRBD1. This CDR3 has 15 residues. Per the germline V gene, CDR1 is SQVTM and CDR2 is ANQGSEA. Losses at the gene ends were 7 bases for V and 2 bases for J; bases not matched to a gene: 11. The CDR3 DNA reads as TGCAGCGCCCCGGGACAGGGTGGGATCAACACTGAAGCTTTCTTT. This encodes CSAPGQGGINTEAFF.

Only a few counts were recorded for this clonotype. The chain has TRBV7-8 and TRBJ2-7, with D possibly matching TRBD1 (6 bases). The CDR3 extends over 15 amino acids. V lost 5 bases and J lost 1, with 15 bases in between. Germline CDR1 SGHVS, CDR2 FQNEAQ. CDR3 in amino acids: CASSLQGKWSYEQYF. The CDR3 nucleotides read TGTGCCAGCAGCCTACAGGGAAAATGGTCCTACGAGCAGTACTTC.

This clonotype came up a few times. The genes are TRBV19 and TRBJ2-7; 7 bases are a match to TRBD2. CDR3 length equals 13 residues. Germline CDR1 and CDR2: LNHDA and SQIVND (reference sequence). The ends lost 10 bases at V and 1 base at J; junction bases unmatched: 7. CDR3 in DNA: TGTGCCACCTCCGCGGGGGATTCCTACGAGCAGTACTTC. This sequence encodes CATSAGDSYEQYF. The variable domain in full, with the rest retrieved from reference TRBV19 and TRBJ2-7, is DGGITQSPKYLFRKEGQNVTLSCEQNLNHDAMYWYRQDPGQGLRLIYYSQIVNDFQKGDIAEGYSVSREKKESFPLTVTSAQKNPTAFYLCATSAGDSYEQYFGPGTRLTVT.

The chain employs TRBV6-6 and TRBJ1-3; 7 nucleotides agree with TRBD1. This CDR3 region has 17 residues. Germline lookup yields CDR1 MNHNY and CDR2 SVGAGI (reference sequence). With 6 bases clipped from V and 1 base from J, the junction kept 12 bases outside the gene matches. In DNA form, the CDR3 reads TGTGCCAGCAGCCTATCTGGGACAGCACTTTCTGGAAACACCATATATTTT. Translated, it gives CASSLSGTALSGNTIYF.

In DNA form, the CDR3 reads TGTGCCAGCAGTTACGAAGGGAGCAGCACAGATACGCAGTATTTT. Protein product: CASSYEGSSTDTQYF. The chain links TRBV6-5 to TRBJ2-3, with a possible D match to TRBD2 (5 bases). V was shortened by 2 bases and J by 0 bases, with 9 bases between the two germline ends. The germline gives CDR1 MNHEY, CDR2 SVGAGI. The CDR3 has 15 amino acids.

CDR3 bases: TGTGCCAGCAGCTTAGATCTGGGCAGGGGGGGCTACGAGCAGTACTTC. Protein: CASSLDLGRGGYEQYF. The V call is TRBV11-2, the J call TRBJ2-7, with D perhaps assigned TRBD1 or TRBD2 (7 bases each). The germline V gene encodes CDR1 SGHAT and CDR2 FQNNGV. The CDR3 sequence is 16 residues long. V was shortened by 0 bases and J by 3 bases, with 15 bases between the two germline ends.

This rearrangement joins TRBV27 to TRBJ1-6; TRBD1 is a possible D gene (5 bases). Germline loops: CDR1 MNHEY, CDR2 SMNVEV (reference sequence). CDR3 size: 13 residues. V was shortened by 4 bases and J by 7 bases, with 8 bases between the two germline ends. This CDR3 reads CASSYGANSPLHF. The CDR3 DNA reads as TGTGCCAGCAGTTACGGGGCCAATTCACCCCTCCACTTT.

The chain uses TRBV6-1 and TRBJ1-4, with a weak D call TRBD1 (5 bases). The CDR3 is made up of 16 amino acids. Germline lookup yields CDR1 MNHNS and CDR2 SASEGT. V was shortened by 1 base and J by 7 bases, with 16 bases between the two germline ends. The CDR3 DNA reads as TGTGCCAGCAGTGAAGAATGGGGCGAGGAGTTTGAAAAACTGTTTTTT. Residues: CASSEEWGEEFEKLFF.

The V and J genes are TRBV6-5 and TRBJ1-1; TRBD1 matches 7 bases. The V and J ends lost 6 bases and 4 bases, in that order; junction bases with no gene match: 8. The CDR3 loop spans 14 amino acids. The germline V gene encodes CDR1 MNHEY and CDR2 SVGAGI. The CDR3 sequence is CASSLQGWTTEAFF. As DNA, the CDR3 is TGTGCCAGCAGCCTACAGGGGTGGACCACTGAAGCTTTCTTT.

This chain links TRBV24-1 with TRBJ1-2, with D hard to call. Germline-derived CDR1 and CDR2 are KGHDR and SFDVKD. The CDR3 sequence is 12 residues long. Trimming removed 9 bases at V and 4 bases at J, with 11 bases between. DNA for the CDR3: TGTGCCACCTCTACACCCGGCTATGGCTACACCTTC. Amino acids: CATSTPGYGYTF.

For this clonotype: Compared with germline, one end of the junction differs, possibly owing to a read error. This chain connects TRBV27 to TRBJ1-2; tentative D call: TRBD1 (5 bases). The CDR3 runs to 13 residues. The germline V gene has CDR1 MNHEY and CDR2 SMNVEV (reference sequence). The CDR3 region is CANSLIGDYGYTF. In DNA, the CDR3 is TGTGCCAACAGTTTAATAGGGGACTATGGCTACACCTTC.

The V and J genes are TRBV29-1 and TRBJ2-1; 9 nucleotides align to TRBD1. Germline values: CDR1 SQVTM, CDR2 ANQGSEA. V shed 2 bases, J shed 2 bases, and the junction held 4 bases outside the gene matches. This CDR3 comprises 15 residues. The CDR3 region is CSVEKGTGTYNEQFF. The CDR3 DNA sequence: TGCAGCGTTGAAAAGGGGACAGGGACCTACAATGAGCAGTTCTTC.

This clonotype was seen only a few times. The chain recombines TRBV7-6 with TRBJ1-2; TRBD1 agrees at 7 bases. Unmatched junction bases numbered 5, after V lost 1 base and J lost 3 bases. Looked up from germline, CDR1 is SGHVS and CDR2 is FNYEAQ. The CDR3 covers 15 residues. The CDR3 loop is CASSLGGQADYGYTF. The CDR3 DNA reads TGTGCCAGCAGCTTAGGCGGACAGGCCGACTATGGCTACACCTTC. Complete variable domain (other parts from reference TRBV7-6 and TRBJ1-2): GAGVSQSPRYKVTKRGQDVALRCDPISGHVSLYWYRQALGQGPEFLTYFNYEAQQDKSGLPNDRFSAERPEGSISTLTIQRTEQRDSAMYRCASSLGGQADYGYTFGSGTRLTVV.

This clonotype has just a few counts. This chain links TRBV20-1 with TRBJ1-1; unclear D gene. The germline V gene encodes CDR1 DFQATT and CDR2 SNEGSKA (reference sequence). The length of the CDR3 is 14 residues. V was shortened by 6 bases and J by 0 bases, with 14 bases between the two germline ends. CDR3 nucleotide sequence: TGCAGTGCCGCCGTTGCGGGGTTGAACACTGAAGCTTTCTTT. Amino acid sequence: CSAAVAGLNTEAFF.

This clonotype was detected only a few times. The chain has TRBV25-1 and TRBJ2-2, with D perhaps TRBD2 (6 bases). The CDR3 totals 14 residues. Trimming removed 8 bases at V and 4 bases at J, with 14 bases between. Germline assignment: CDR1 MGHDK and CDR2 SYGVNS. The CDR3 coding sequence is TGTGCCAGCGCGCATGGGGGGAGCACCGGGGAGCTGTTTTTT. Amino acid sequence: CASAHGGSTGELFF. Variable domain in full (rest from reference TRBV25-1 and TRBJ2-2): EADIYQTPRYLVIGTGKKITLECSQTMGHDKMYWYQQDPGMELHLIHYSYGVNSTEKGDLSSESTVSRIRTEHFPLTLESARPSHTSQYLCASAHGGSTGELFFGEGSRLTVL.

This clonotype turned up a few times. The chain recombines TRBV14 with TRBJ2-7, with 8 bases fitting TRBD2. V lost 2 bases to trimming and J lost 2 bases; unmatched junction nucleotides: 11. Germline-derived CDR1 and CDR2 are SGHDN and FVKESK. This CDR3 spans 17 amino acids. CDR3 nucleotides: TGTGCCAGCAGCCAAAGCATGAAGCGGGGGCCCACCTACGAGCAGTACTTC. It yields the protein CASSQSMKRGPTYEQYF.

This clonotype was seen a few times. This sequence joins TRBV7-9 and TRBJ2-5; no firm D call. The V end lost 3 bases, the J end lost 2 bases, and 10 bases lay between the germline ends. CDR1 is SEHNR, CDR2 FQNEAQ, per germline (reference sequence). The CDR3 spans 14 residues. CDR3 residues: CASSLTETQETQYF. CDR3 nucleotides: TGTGCCAGCAGCTTGACGGAGACGCAAGAGACCCAGTACTTC.

The CDR3 sequence: CASSVAGARTGELFF. CDR3 DNA: TGTGCCAGCAGCGTAGCGGGGGCGAGGACCGGGGAGCTGTTTTTT. J is TRBJ2-2 and V is TRBV9, with D possibly called TRBD1 or TRBD2 (6 bases each). The V gene's germline CDR1 is SGDLS and CDR2 YYNGEE. The V and J ends lost 0 bases and 5 bases respectively, with 11 bases between them. CDR3 length equals 15 residues. The full variable domain, in which reference TRBV9 and TRBJ2-2 provide the parts outside the CDR3, is DSGVTQTPKHLITATGQRVTLRCSPRSGDLSVYWYQQSLDQGLQFLIQYYNGEERAKGNILERFSAQQFPDLHSELNLSSLELGDSALYFCASSVAGARTGELFFGEGSRLTVL.